These 31 T cell receptor beta chains were all obtained from the same sample, sequenced in a study of blood T cell repertoires in COVID-19. Assay: immunoSEQ multiplex PCR; the TCRdb copy retains only in-frame clones and omits some. The data hold 200,000 to 300,000 clones, with 84% observed a single time. Sequences were obtained from peripheral blood. These receptors were collected from a man aged 50 to 59 with acute or convalescent COVID-19.

The chain uses TRBV3-1 (or the pseudogene TRBV3-2) and TRBJ2-7; perhaps TRBD2 as D (6 bases). Trimming stripped 3 bases from V and 3 bases from J, with 9 bases between. The CDR3 runs 13 residues. Per germline, CDR1 LGHDT and CDR2 YNNKEL (reference sequence). The CDR3 sequence: CASSQGLNYEQYF. CDR3 sequence (DNA): TGTGCCAGCAGCCAGGGACTGAACTACGAGCAGTACTTC.

The chain is built from TRBV27 and TRBJ2-3; TRBD1 is a possible D gene (6 bases). The CDR3 has 14 residues. Germline V gene data show CDR1 as MNHEY and CDR2 as SMNVEV (reference sequence). Trimming cost V 5 bases and J 6 bases, with 15 bases left between them. The CDR3 protein is CASSPRGYVDTQYF. The CDR3 nucleotides are TGTGCCAGCAGTCCTAGGGGGTATGTCGATACGCAGTATTTT.

V and J are TRBV11-2 and TRBJ2-1; no firm D call. The V and J ends lost 1 base and 10 bases respectively, with 11 bases between them. The V gene's germline CDR1 is SGHAT and CDR2 FQNNGV. CDR3 size: 13 residues. CDR3 in amino acids: CASSLGAPKEQFF. CDR3 nucleotides: TGTGCCAGCAGCTTAGGGGCTCCCAAGGAGCAGTTCTTC.

This chain connects TRBV19 to TRBJ2-5; D ambiguous. CDR3 size: 11 residues. V gave up 7 bases and J gave up 3 bases, with 6 bases separating them. Germline values: CDR1 LNHDA, CDR2 SQIVND (reference sequence). CDR3 sequence: CASKIKETQYF. DNA for the CDR3: TGTGCCAGTAAAATAAAAGAGACCCAGTACTTC.

In this sample, this clone turned up many times. V is TRBV3-1 (or the pseudogene TRBV3-2) and J is TRBJ2-7, with 9 bases fitting TRBD2. Germline V lookup: CDR1 LGHDT, CDR2 YNNKEL (reference sequence). The V segment lost 0 bases and the J segment 2 bases; nucleotides outside the gene matches: 5. The CDR3 consists of 16 residues. For the CDR3, the DNA is TGTGCCAGCAGCCAAGACCCCGGCGGGGGGGCCTACGAGCAGTACTTC. Its protein product is CASSQDPGGGAYEQYF.

The V and J genes are TRBV11-3 and TRBJ2-1; 8 nucleotides agree with TRBD1. This CDR3 has 15 amino acids. Trimming removed 4 bases from V and 10 bases from J; junction bases left unmatched: 12. CDR1 and CDR2 from the germline V gene are SGHNT and YENEEA. In nucleotides, the CDR3 is TGTGCCAGCAGCTCGTCAGGACAGGGTTTAGGGGAGCAGTTCTTC. This sequence encodes CASSSSGQGLGEQFF.

V usage is TRBV7-2 and J usage is TRBJ1-2; a weak D match, TRBD1 (5 bases). CDR1 is SGHTA, CDR2 FQGNSA, per germline. This CDR3 is built from 14 residues. V lost 5 bases to trimming and J lost 4 bases, with 14 bases between them. CDR3 DNA sequence: TGTGCCAGCAGCCCAGCCGGGGGTCCCTATGGCTACACCTTC. Residues: CASSPAGGPYGYTF.

This clone was seen ten or more times. The V call is TRBV19, the J call TRBJ2-3; 12 positions agree with TRBD2. There are 15 residues in the CDR3. The V gene end was trimmed by 7 bases and the J gene end by 3 bases; junction bases not matched to a gene: 5. Germline loops: CDR1 LNHDA, CDR2 SQIVND (reference sequence). This CDR3 reads CASTVTSGRTDTQYF. The DNA of the CDR3 is TGTGCCAGTACGGTGACTAGCGGGAGAACAGATACGCAGTATTTT.

The chain joins TRBV12-3 or TRBV12-4 to TRBJ1-6; D possibly corresponds to TRBD1 (6 bases). The germline V and J ends were trimmed by 6 bases and 11 bases, with 14 bases remaining between them. CDR3 length equals 13 residues. The DNA for the CDR3 is TGTGCCAGCAGGTTCGAAGACAGGACACCCCTCCACTTT. Translated: CASRFEDRTPLHF.

This clone was seen a few times. The rearrangement links TRBV30 to TRBJ1-2, with D possibly matching TRBD1 (5 bases). CDR1 GTSNPN and CDR2 SVGIG come from the germline V gene (reference sequence). V was cut by 5 bases and J by 2 bases, with 12 bases left in between. CDR3 size: 13 residues. CDR3 DNA sequence: TGTGCCTGGGCCGGGACTGAGAACTATGGCTACACCTTC. Residues: CAWAGTENYGYTF.

This sequence joins TRBV11-2 and TRBJ2-7; TRBD1 matches at 7 bases. The CDR3 is 13 amino acids. V was clipped by 7 bases and J by 0 bases; unmatched bases: 3. Germline CDR1 and CDR2: SGHAT and FQNNGV. CDR3 amino acids: CASKRDSSYEQYF. CDR3 bases: TGTGCCAGCAAACGGGACAGCTCCTACGAGCAGTACTTC.

This clone is a singleton in its sample. V gene TRBV9 combines with J gene TRBJ2-1, with 9 bases matching TRBD1. Germline V lookup: CDR1 SGDLS, CDR2 YYNGEE. V gave up 1 base and J gave up 5 bases; unmatched junction bases: 22. The CDR3 length is 21 residues. CDR3 nucleotide sequence: TGTGCCAGCAGCGTATCGAGCGGCCTTTTTAACAGGGGGCGCCTCCACAATGAGCAGTTCTTC. Its translation: CASSVSSGLFNRGRLHNEQFF.

This clone has just a few counts. The chain combines TRBV14 with TRBJ1-1, with D uncertain. Germline CDR1 SGHDN, CDR2 FVKESK. This CDR3 has 13 amino acids. With 2 bases removed from V and 1 base from J, the gap between germline ends came to 5 bases. CDR3 sequence (DNA): TGTGCCAGCAGCCAATTGAGGAACACTGAAGCTTTCTTT. Its protein is CASSQLRNTEAFF.

This sequence joins TRBV7-3 and TRBJ1-2; weak D call: TRBD1 (5 bases). Trimming removed 2 bases at V and 3 bases at J, with 13 bases between. The CDR3 runs 15 residues. The germline V gene has CDR1 SGHTA and CDR2 FQGTGA. The CDR3 region has the DNA TGTGCCAGCAGCTTAGTCGGGGGAGAGGACTATGGCTACACCTTC. Translated: CASSLVGGEDYGYTF.

The gene calls are TRBV10-1 and TRBJ1-3; unclear D gene. Germline V CDR1 and CDR2: WNHNN, SYGVQD (reference sequence). The length of the CDR3 is 14 residues. V lost 6 bases to trimming and J lost 0 bases, with 9 bases between them. The CDR3 loop reads CASSGGSSGNTIYF. CDR3 DNA sequence: TGCGCCAGCAGCGGAGGTTCCTCTGGAAACACCATATATTTT.

CDR3 region: CASSLGDRGATEAFF. The CDR3 DNA sequence: TGCGCCAGCAGCTTGGGGGACAGGGGAGCTACTGAAGCTTTCTTT. This chain connects TRBV5-1 to TRBJ1-1; 10 nucleotides align to TRBD1. V gave up 0 bases and J gave up 5 bases; unmatched junction bases: 4. The CDR3 has 15 amino acids. The V gene's germline CDR1 is SGHRS and CDR2 YFSETQ.

The rearrangement uses TRBV10-3 and TRBJ2-2, with 8 bases identical to TRBD2. V trimming: 7 bases; J trimming: 4 bases; junction bases outside the gene matches: 8. The CDR3 contains 15 residues. Germline V gene sequence: CDR1 ENHRY, CDR2 SYGVKD. This CDR3 is CAINQGGRRTGELFF. The CDR3 DNA is TGTGCCATCAATCAAGGCGGGAGGCGCACCGGGGAGCTGTTTTTT.

This clone was found once. J is TRBJ2-1 and V is TRBV18; D not certain. The germline V gene encodes CDR1 KGHSH and CDR2 LQKENI. This CDR3 is built from 14 residues. Trimming removed 2 bases from V and 2 bases from J, with 7 bases in between. CDR3 nucleotide sequence: TGTGCCAGCTCACCAATTACGGCCTACAATGAGCAGTTCTTC. This sequence encodes CASSPITAYNEQFF.

In this sample, this clone turned up a few times. The chain carries TRBV6-6 and TRBJ2-7, with D perhaps TRBD1 (6 bases). CDR1 is MNHNY, CDR2 SVGAGI, per germline (reference sequence). Trimming removed 2 bases from V and 7 bases from J, with 15 bases in between. The CDR3 has 14 residues. The CDR3: CASSYTRQVEEQYF. DNA for the CDR3: TGTGCCAGCAGTTACACCAGACAGGTGGAGGAGCAGTACTTC.

V usage is TRBV27 and J usage is TRBJ1-1; 7 positions match TRBD1. The CDR3 covers 16 residues. Germline CDR1 and CDR2: MNHEY and SMNVEV (reference sequence). Trimming at V came to 3 bases and at J to 0 bases, leaving 7 bases not matched to a gene. The CDR3 nucleotides are TGTGCCAGCAGTTTTAGACAGGGAGCAGTGAACACTGAAGCTTTCTTT. It is translated as CASSFRQGAVNTEAFF.

Details on this clone: An end of the junction does not agree with germline; a read error may underlie this. Here the CDR3 DNA reads TGCGCCAGCAGGTTGGAGGGGGGCACAGATACGCAGTATTTT. This translates into CASRLEGGTDTQYF. The V call is TRBV5-1, the J call TRBJ2-3; D could derive from TRBD1 or TRBD2 (6 bases each). The germline gives CDR1 SGHRS, CDR2 YFSETQ. This CDR3 contains 14 residues.

The chain carries TRBV3-1 (or the pseudogene TRBV3-2) and TRBJ1-1; no firm D call. Germline CDR1 reads LGHDT; CDR2 reads YNNKEL (reference sequence). V was shortened by 0 bases and J by 5 bases, with 16 bases between the two germline ends. The CDR3 consists of 16 residues. Here the CDR3 DNA reads TGTGCCAGCAGCCAAGACCCAGTTGGGAGGAGGACTGAAGCTTTCTTT. Translated, it gives CASSQDPVGRRTEAFF.

This chain links TRBV4-2 with TRBJ1-1, with TRBD1 as a possible D gene (5 bases). The CDR3 is 16 residues long. Trimming took off 1 base at V and 1 base at J, with 13 bases between the two ends. Germline V CDR1 and CDR2: LGHNA, YNFKEQ. The CDR3 region has the DNA TGTGCCAGCAGCCAAGCTCAATCTGACAGGAACACTGAAGCTTTCTTT. This translates into CASSQAQSDRNTEAFF.

This clone has a single count. This rearrangement joins TRBV14 to TRBJ1-3; tentatively, D is TRBD1 (6 bases). The germline gives CDR1 SGHDN, CDR2 FVKESK. This CDR3 contains 15 residues. Trimming removed 4 bases from V and 3 bases from J, with 13 bases in between. CDR3 residues: CASSLTTGFGNTIYF. CDR3 coding DNA: TGTGCCAGCAGCCTCACTACAGGGTTTGGAAACACCATATATTTT.

The rearrangement joins TRBV19 to TRBJ1-5, with 7 nucleotides matching TRBD1. This CDR3 spans 13 amino acids. Looked up from germline, CDR1 is LNHDA and CDR2 is SQIVND (reference sequence). V shed 6 bases and J 7 bases; nucleotides not matched to a gene: 6. For the CDR3, the DNA is TGTGCCAGTAGCGCAGGGGGTAGGCAGCCCCAGCATTTT. Translating it yields CASSAGGRQPQHF.

This chain uses TRBV7-2 with TRBJ2-5; TRBD2 might be the D (6 bases). CDR1 and CDR2 from the germline V gene are SGHTA and FQGNSA. V was trimmed by 5 bases and J by 5 bases, leaving 15 bases between them. The CDR3 loop spans 14 amino acids. DNA of the CDR3: TGTGCCAGCAGCCTAAGCGCGGGGCGGGAGACCCAGTACTTC. This encodes CASSLSAGRETQYF.

V is TRBV19 and J is TRBJ1-1, with TRBD1 matching 8 bases. The germline V gene encodes CDR1 LNHDA and CDR2 SQIVND (reference sequence). The CDR3 has 14 residues. Trimming took 5 bases from V and 7 from J; bases not matched to a gene: 9. The CDR3 coding sequence is TGTGCCAGTAGTCCGGACAGGGTCCCGCGTGAAGCTTTCTTT. It specifies CASSPDRVPREAFF.

The chain links TRBV25-1 to TRBJ2-7, with D perhaps TRBD2 (5 bases). CDR3 length: 12 residues. The germline gives CDR1 MGHDK, CDR2 SYGVNS. Trimming pared 6 bases from V and 3 bases from J, leaving 9 bases between. The CDR3 protein is CASRLSGYEQYF. The CDR3 region has the DNA TGTGCCAGCAGACTGAGCGGCTACGAGCAGTACTTC.

This rearrangement joins TRBV7-9 to TRBJ1-3, with 9 bases identical to TRBD1. The CDR3 is made up of 17 amino acids. V lost 0 bases and J lost 1; bases outside the gene matches: 4. Germline V CDR1 and CDR2: SEHNR, FQNEAQ (reference sequence). The CDR3 DNA is TGTGCCAGCAGCTTAGCGATAGGACAGGGGTCTGGAAACACCATATATTTT. It yields the protein CASSLAIGQGSGNTIYF.

In its sample, this clone was seen once. The chain uses TRBV3-1 (or the pseudogene TRBV3-2) and TRBJ2-7; TRBD2 might be the D (5 bases). This CDR3 comprises 14 residues. The V and J ends lost 4 bases and 5 bases respectively, with 15 bases between them. Germline loops: CDR1 LGHDT, CDR2 YNNKEL (reference sequence). This CDR3 is CASSPSGVVHEQYF. In nucleotides, the CDR3 is TGTGCCAGCAGCCCGAGCGGCGTGGTCCACGAGCAGTACTTC.

The rearrangement links TRBV10-3 to TRBJ2-7, with no clear D. This CDR3 region has 13 residues. V was shortened by 0 bases and J by 3 bases, with 6 bases between the two germline ends. From germline, CDR1 is ENHRY and CDR2 SYGVKD. The CDR3 DNA reads as TGTGCCATCAGTGAGTCGAACAGCTACGAGCAGTACTTC. Residues: CAISESNSYEQYF.